Listed here is a single T cell receptor beta chain. Its specificity is unknown. The data stem from a study of T cells in Graves' hyperthyroidism and ophthalmopathy. Cells are PBMCs isolated from more than 8.5 ml of fresh blood. CDR1 and CDR2 (germline): LGHNA, YNFKEQ. The CDR3 is made up of 17 amino acids. Trimming removed 0 bases from V and 0 bases from J; junction bases left unmatched: 3. Study results and limitations: A model built on 13 V-J features separated ophthalmopathy from stable hyperthyroidism. Median prediction lead before ophthalmopathy onset was 6.5 months with the model.

The investigators amplified TCR beta CDR3 regions from RNA transcripts. TCR CDR3 underwent first-round RT-PCR with the HTBI primer set. Using its own MiXCR run on the multiplex PCR reads, TCRdb lists one record per CDR3 protein. The sample has around 690,000 distinct CDR3 sequences, roughly 20% seen once; the top ten hold about 35%. The chain couples TRBV4-2 to TRBJ2-3; TRBD2 aligns across 10 bases. This sequence originates from a man aged 25-40 years with Graves' ophthalmopathy. The sample was blood. The CDR3 DNA is TGTGCCAGCAGCCAAGATCAGACTAGCGGGAGCACAGATACGCAGTATTTT. It encodes CASSQDQTSGSTDTQYF.